The rows below give T cell receptor beta chains drawn from one sample of a study of beta chain features in type 1 diabetes. Method: immunoSEQ multiplex PCR; TCRdb's copy keeps in-frame clones and lacks some. The sample has about 260,000 clones, around 24% seen once. The sequencing sample was made of naive CD4+ T cells from blood. The receptors come from a woman aged 30 to 39 with type 1 diabetes. The CDR3 runs from the conserved cysteine through the conserved F or W. A D gene is named only where the DNA matches it firmly. Clone size is given for some rows only: seen once, a few or many times, or a class if the clone is expanded.

v_call: TRBV18
j_call: TRBJ1-5
clone_size: few
d_call: .
cdr3_aa: CASSPQLSERPQHF
cdr3_nt: TGTGCCAGCTCACCACAACTATCGGAGCGGCCCCAGCATTTT

v_call: TRBV4-1
j_call: TRBJ2-1
clone_size: .
d_call: TRBD2
cdr3_aa: CASSQLSVATSGRYEQFF
cdr3_nt: TGCGCCAGCAGCCAGTTATCCGTCGCGACTAGCGGGAGGTATGAGCAGTTCTTC

v_call: TRBV15
j_call: TRBJ2-2
clone_size: few
d_call: .
cdr3_aa: CATGPGGTGELFF
cdr3_nt: TGTGCCACCGGGCCCGGGGGCACCGGGGAGCTGTTTTTT

v_call: TRBV15
j_call: TRBJ2-7
clone_size: .
d_call: TRBD2
cdr3_aa: CAIGLAGGSSYEQYF
cdr3_nt: TGTGCCATCGGACTAGCGGGAGGGAGCTCCTACGAGCAGTACTTC

v_call: TRBV25-1
j_call: TRBJ1-4
clone_size: .
d_call: .
cdr3_aa: CASRPNREGKLFF
cdr3_nt: TGTGCCAGCAGACCTAACAGGGAGGGAAAACTGTTTTTT

v_call: TRBV30
j_call: TRBJ1-2
clone_size: few
d_call: .
cdr3_aa: CAWKGINYGYTF
cdr3_nt: TGTGCCTGGAAGGGGATTAACTATGGCTACACCTTC

v_call: TRBV7-3
j_call: TRBJ2-2
clone_size: few
d_call: TRBD2
cdr3_aa: CASGAPGLASGRELFF
cdr3_nt: TGTGCCAGCGGGGCTCCAGGACTAGCGTCCGGACGGGAGCTGTTTTTT

v_call: TRBV30
j_call: TRBJ2-7
clone_size: .
d_call: .
cdr3_aa: CAWSDTGFEQYF
cdr3_nt: TGTGCCTGGAGTGACACAGGGTTCGAGCAGTACTTC

v_call: TRBV29-1
j_call: TRBJ1-4
clone_size: few
d_call: TRBD1
cdr3_aa: CSARQGGNEKLFF
cdr3_nt: TGCAGCGCACGACAGGGGGGGAATGAAAAACTGTTTTTT

v_call: TRBV28
j_call: TRBJ2-7
clone_size: few
d_call: .
cdr3_aa: CASSLMDFQSSYEQYF
cdr3_nt: TGTGCCAGCAGTTTAATGGACTTCCAGAGCTCCTACGAGCAGTACTTC

v_call: TRBV29-1
j_call: TRBJ1-1
clone_size: .
d_call: TRBD1
cdr3_aa: CSRGPTEAFF
cdr3_nt: TGCAGCAGGGGGCCAACTGAAGCTTTCTTT

v_call: TRBV7-9
j_call: TRBJ2-2
clone_size: .
d_call: .
cdr3_aa: CASSAQETGELFF
cdr3_nt: TGTGCCAGCAGCGCCCAAGAGACCGGGGAGCTGTTTTTT

v_call: TRBV4-1
j_call: TRBJ2-1
clone_size: .
d_call: .
cdr3_aa: CASSQGNSAGEQFF
cdr3_nt: TGCGCCAGCAGCCAAGGGAATAGCGCCGGGGAGCAGTTCTTC

v_call: TRBV9
j_call: TRBJ2-1
clone_size: .
d_call: TRBD2
cdr3_aa: CASSPPPSGTSYNEQFF
cdr3_nt: TGTGCCAGCAGCCCCCCCCCGAGCGGGACCTCCTACAATGAGCAGTTCTTC

v_call: TRBV18
j_call: TRBJ1-5
clone_size: .
d_call: TRBD1
cdr3_aa: CASSPSGQKNQPQHF
cdr3_nt: TGTGCCAGCTCACCCTCGGGACAGAAAAATCAGCCCCAGCATTTT

v_call: TRBV5-1
j_call: TRBJ2-7
clone_size: few
d_call: TRBD1
cdr3_aa: CASSLAGTGGAEQYF
cdr3_nt: TGCGCCAGCAGCTTGGCCGGGACAGGGGGAGCCGAGCAGTACTTC

v_call: TRBV29-1
j_call: TRBJ1-1
clone_size: .
d_call: .
cdr3_aa: CSGQGGTETFF
cdr3_nt: TGCAGCGGGCAGGGAGGGACTGAAACTTTCTTT

v_call: TRBV30
j_call: TRBJ1-2
clone_size: few
d_call: .
cdr3_aa: CAWSAIQGSGYTF
cdr3_nt: TGTGCCTGGAGTGCGATACAGGGCTCCGGCTACACCTTC

v_call: TRBV30
j_call: TRBJ1-2
clone_size: .
d_call: .
cdr3_aa: CAWSVGRGQYGYTF
cdr3_nt: TGTGCCTGGAGTGTAGGGCGAGGACAGTATGGCTACACCTTC

v_call: TRBV19
j_call: TRBJ2-7
clone_size: few
d_call: .
cdr3_aa: CASSIRLGAPYEQYF
cdr3_nt: TGTGCCAGTAGTATCCGGTTGGGAGCCCCCTACGAGCAGTACTTC

v_call: TRBV13
j_call: TRBJ2-1
clone_size: .
d_call: .
cdr3_aa: CASSPTGSGTTSYNEQFF
cdr3_nt: TGTGCCAGCAGCCCGACAGGAAGCGGGACCACCTCCTACAATGAGCAGTTCTTC

v_call: TRBV7-6
j_call: TRBJ1-1
clone_size: .
d_call: .
cdr3_aa: CASSPGGPEAFF
cdr3_nt: TGTGCCAGCAGCCCCGGTGGGCCTGAAGCTTTCTTT

v_call: TRBV25-1
j_call: TRBJ2-3
clone_size: .
d_call: TRBD2
cdr3_aa: CASSEHSGRITDTQYF
cdr3_nt: TGTGCCAGCAGTGAACATAGCGGGAGGATAACAGATACGCAGTATTTT

v_call: TRBV5-1
j_call: TRBJ2-7
clone_size: .
d_call: TRBD2
cdr3_aa: CASSPSGASYEQYF
cdr3_nt: TGCGCCAGCAGCCCTAGCGGGGCATCCTACGAGCAGTACTTC

v_call: TRBV19
j_call: TRBJ1-5
clone_size: .
d_call: TRBD1
cdr3_aa: CASSLGQVSNQPQHF
cdr3_nt: TGTGCCAGTAGTCTTGGACAGGTTAGCAATCAGCCCCAGCATTTT

v_call: TRBV9
j_call: TRBJ2-1
clone_size: few
d_call: TRBD2
cdr3_aa: CASSVEAGGRNEQFF
cdr3_nt: TGTGCCAGCAGCGTAGAAGCGGGAGGGCGCAATGAGCAGTTCTTC

v_call: TRBV7-3
j_call: TRBJ2-1
clone_size: .
d_call: TRBD1
cdr3_aa: CASGQGAHEQFF
cdr3_nt: TGTGCCAGCGGGCAGGGGGCACATGAGCAGTTCTTC

v_call: TRBV4-1
j_call: TRBJ2-3
clone_size: .
d_call: .
cdr3_aa: CASSQDLGGLSADTQYF
cdr3_nt: TGCGCCAGCAGCCAAGACCTCGGAGGGTTGTCGGCAGATACGCAGTATTTT

v_call: TRBV28
j_call: TRBJ2-6
clone_size: .
d_call: TRBD2
cdr3_aa: CASTVQPGGSGANVLTF
cdr3_nt: TGTGCCAGCACTGTTCAACCGGGGGGCTCTGGGGCCAACGTCCTGACTTTC

v_call: TRBV30
j_call: TRBJ1-1
clone_size: few
d_call: TRBD1
cdr3_aa: CAWSVLRGRTEAFF
cdr3_nt: TGTGCCTGGAGTGTACTCAGGGGGAGGACTGAAGCTTTCTTT

v_call: TRBV5-4
j_call: TRBJ1-2
clone_size: few
d_call: .
cdr3_aa: CASSLPDTVYGYTF
cdr3_nt: TGTGCCAGCAGCTTGCCCGACACGGTCTATGGCTACACCTTC

v_call: TRBV30
j_call: TRBJ2-7
clone_size: few
d_call: TRBD1
cdr3_aa: CASTGGIPYEQYF
cdr3_nt: TGTGCCTCGACAGGGGGTATCCCCTACGAGCAGTACTTC

v_call: TRBV29-1
j_call: TRBJ2-1
clone_size: .
d_call: .
cdr3_aa: CSVGVGGTTDNEQFF
cdr3_nt: TGCAGCGTTGGAGTCGGCGGAACAACGGACAATGAGCAGTTCTTC

v_call: TRBV29-1
j_call: TRBJ2-7
clone_size: few
d_call: TRBD1
cdr3_aa: CSGRDRVNEQYF
cdr3_nt: TGCAGCGGTCGAGACAGGGTCAACGAGCAGTACTTC

v_call: TRBV30
j_call: TRBJ2-5
clone_size: .
d_call: TRBD1
cdr3_aa: CAWSLGQGASETQYF
cdr3_nt: TGTGCCTGGAGCTTGGGACAGGGGGCTTCAGAGACCCAGTACTTC

v_call: TRBV29-1
j_call: TRBJ1-2
clone_size: .
d_call: TRBD1
cdr3_aa: CSVEPGGTGGYGYTF
cdr3_nt: TGCAGCGTTGAGCCTGGGGGGACAGGGGGCTATGGCTACACCTTC

v_call: TRBV2
j_call: TRBJ2-7
clone_size: .
d_call: TRBD1
cdr3_aa: CASSGDSYEQYF
cdr3_nt: TGTGCCAGCAGCGGGGACAGCTACGAGCAGTACTTC

v_call: TRBV30
j_call: TRBJ2-1
clone_size: few
d_call: TRBD2
cdr3_aa: CAWITSGSSYNEQFF
cdr3_nt: TGTGCCTGGATTACTAGCGGGAGCTCCTACAATGAGCAGTTCTTC

v_call: TRBV29-1
j_call: TRBJ2-2
clone_size: few
d_call: .
cdr3_aa: CSALGYTGELFF
cdr3_nt: TGCAGCGCACTCGGGTACACCGGGGAGCTGTTTTTT

v_call: TRBV7-7
j_call: TRBJ2-5
clone_size: .
d_call: TRBD2
cdr3_aa: CASSSTSGSETQYF
cdr3_nt: TGTGCTAGCAGTTCGACTAGCGGGAGCGAGACCCAGTACTTC

v_call: TRBV5-1
j_call: TRBJ1-5
clone_size: .
d_call: .
cdr3_aa: CASSLDSYSNQPQHF
cdr3_nt: TGCGCCAGCAGCTTGGACAGTTATAGCAATCAGCCCCAGCATTTT

v_call: TRBV30
j_call: TRBJ2-3
clone_size: .
d_call: .
cdr3_aa: CASSKQGSGTQADTQYF
cdr3_nt: TGTGCCTCATCAAAACAGGGATCCGGTACACAAGCAGATACGCAGTATTTT

v_call: TRBV29-1
j_call: TRBJ1-1
clone_size: .
d_call: .
cdr3_aa: CSVGGVGNTEAFF
cdr3_nt: TGCAGCGTGGGAGGAGTCGGGAACACTGAAGCTTTCTTT

v_call: TRBV28
j_call: TRBJ2-5
clone_size: .
d_call: .
cdr3_aa: CASSLLSLTQETQYF
cdr3_nt: TGTGCCAGCAGTTTGCTTTCTCTGACACAAGAGACCCAGTACTTC

v_call: TRBV7-9
j_call: TRBJ1-2
clone_size: .
d_call: TRBD1
cdr3_aa: CASSLVAGGFYGYTF
cdr3_nt: TGTGCCAGCAGCTTAGTGGCAGGGGGCTTCTATGGCTACACCTTC